These T cell receptor beta chains were read from a single sample in a study of T cell changes during pregnancy in multiple sclerosis. Profiled with immunoSEQ multiplex PCR; TCRdb holds only in-frame clones, not every one. The table has tens of thousands of clones, about 92% seen once. The starting material was peripheral blood, obtained in the second trimester of pregnancy. The receptors originated from a female donor with multiple sclerosis, enrolled in a pregnancy study. Each CDR3 is given with its conserved first and last residue. The D gene is left open where the match is weak. Only some rows state a clone size, as once, few, many or a class for expanded clones.

J gene,V gene,clone size,CDR3 length,D gene,CDR3 DNA,CDR3 protein
TRBJ2-7,TRBV18,-,15,-,TGTGCCAGCTCACCCGGGGGGCGACCAGCCTACGAGCAGTACTTC,CASSPGGRPAYEQYF
TRBJ2-7,TRBV5-1,-,14,-,TGCGCCAGCAGCAATACACAGGGCTCCTACGAGCAGTACTTC,CASSNTQGSYEQYF
TRBJ2-3,TRBV19,few,18,TRBD2,TGTGCCAGTAGTCCCTTCGGGACTAGCGGGGGGACCGGTAATACGCAGTATTTT,CASSPFGTSGGTGNTQYF
TRBJ1-5,TRBV5-5,-,14,-,TGTGCCAGCAGCTTGGCGGGGGGTGAGCAGCCCCAGCATTTT,CASSLAGGEQPQHF
TRBJ2-1,TRBV13,-,14,TRBD2,TGTGCCAGCATATCCGCCGGGGGGGCGAATGAGCAGTTCTTC,CASISAGGANEQFF
TRBJ2-7,TRBV9,-,16,-,TGTGCCAGCAGCGTAGGCCCTGCTAGCGACTCCTACGAGCAGTACTTC,CASSVGPASDSYEQYF
TRBJ2-7,TRBV7-6,-,16,TRBD1,TGTGCCAGCAGCTCGGCCGGGGGACAGGGCTTATCGGGGCAGTACTTC,CASSSAGGQGLSGQYF
TRBJ2-3,TRBV25-1,-,13,-,TGTGCCACTCAGGACAGCCGCACAGATACGCAGTATTTT,CATQDSRTDTQYF
TRBJ2-7,TRBV5-1,-,14,TRBD1,TGCGCCAGCAGCTTGGACAGGGGTAGCGACGAGCAGTACTTC,CASSLDRGSDEQYF
TRBJ1-5,TRBV19,once,15,TRBD1,TGTGCCAGTAGTTTCGGGACAGGGGGGAATCAGCCCCAGCATTTT,CASSFGTGGNQPQHF
TRBJ2-7,TRBV14,once,14,TRBD1,TGTGCCAGCAGCCAAGTAGGGGGCCCAGGTAGTGAGTACTTC,CASSQVGGPGSEYF
TRBJ1-4,TRBV7-9,-,15,TRBD1,TGTGCCAGCAGCCCATCGACAGGGGGTAATGAAAAACTGTTTTTT,CASSPSTGGNEKLFF
TRBJ2-3,TRBV15,-,12,-,TGTGCCACCAGCAGAGATACAAATACGCAGTATTTT,CATSRDTNTQYF
TRBJ1-4,TRBV4-1,-,18,TRBD1,TGCGCCAGCAGCCACATCGGGACAGGTCGGTCTGGTAATGAAAAACTGTTTTTT,CASSHIGTGRSGNEKLFF
TRBJ2-5,TRBV29-1,-,12,-,TGCAGCGTTGCTCAGGGGCAAGAGACCCAGTACTTC,CSVAQGQETQYF
TRBJ2-4,TRBV19,-,18,TRBD1,TGTGCCAGTAGTATTCGCCAGGGGGCGGTTCGGTCCAAAAACATTCAGTACTTC,CASSIRQGAVRSKNIQYF
TRBJ1-2,TRBV5-1,-,13,-,TGCGCCAGCAGTGAGGGGGTCGTCTATGGCTACACCTTC,CASSEGVVYGYTF
TRBJ2-7,TRBV28,-,13,-,TGTGCCAGCAGGGACAGTCACTCCTACGAGCAGTACTTC,CASRDSHSYEQYF
TRBJ1-4,TRBV25-1,-,13,-,TGTGCCAGCAGGGACAGAATAAAAGAAAAACTGTTTTTT,CASRDRIKEKLFF
TRBJ2-1,TRBV13,-,15,-,TGTGCCAGCAGCTTACAGGCAGGGCGGTGGGATGAGCAGTTCTTC,CASSLQAGRWDEQFF
TRBJ2-1,TRBV28,-,16,-,TGTGCCACCACGCCGGCGGGGGCGAGCTCCTACAATGAGCAGTTCTTC,CATTPAGASSYNEQFF
TRBJ2-5,TRBV5-1,-,14,-,TGCGCCAGCAGCCTAACCGGGATCCAAGAGACCCAGTACTTC,CASSLTGIQETQYF
TRBJ2-7,TRBV10-3,-,15,TRBD1,TGTGCCATCAGTGAGTCTTTGGCAGGGGGCTACGAGCAGTACTTC,CAISESLAGGYEQYF
TRBJ1-2,TRBV6-1,-,10,-,TGTGCCAGCACACAGGGCAGCTACACCTTC,CASTQGSYTF
TRBJ2-6,TRBV27,-,16,-,TGTGCCAGCAGTTTTCTAGGGGCGTCAGGGGCCAACGTCCTGACTTTC,CASSFLGASGANVLTF
TRBJ2-5,TRBV6-5,-,15,TRBD1,TGTGCCAGCAGTTACGGGACAGGGGAAGGGGAGACCCAGTACTTC,CASSYGTGEGETQYF
TRBJ2-7,TRBV27,-,11,TRBD1,TGTGCCAGCAGTACAGGGGGCGAGCAGTACTTC,CASSTGGEQYF
TRBJ1-2,TRBV29-1,-,14,TRBD1,TGCAGCGTTGAAGAGGGTCAGGGGGCAAATGGCTACACCTTC,CSVEEGQGANGYTF
TRBJ1-6,TRBV5-6,-,15,-,TGTGCCAGCAGCTTCGGCGGCCTGTATAATTCACCCCTCCACTTT,CASSFGGLYNSPLHF
TRBJ1-4,TRBV5-5,-,16,TRBD1,TGTGCCAGCATCCTCGGACAGGGCACAACTAATGAAAAACTGTTTTTT,CASILGQGTTNEKLFF
TRBJ2-7,TRBV11-2,-,14,TRBD1,TGTGCCAGCAGCACCGGACAGGGGGCCTACGAGCAGTACTTC,CASSTGQGAYEQYF
TRBJ1-3,TRBV11-2,-,13,-,TGTGCCAGCAGCTTAACACAGGGCCCCACCATATATTTT,CASSLTQGPTIYF
TRBJ2-1,TRBV9,-,15,TRBD1,TGTGCCAGCAGCGTAGGACAGGGGTCCTACAATGAGCAGTTCTTC,CASSVGQGSYNEQFF